Listed below are T cell receptor beta chains from one sample, sequenced in a study of shared clonotypes between healthy human individuals. The repertoire was sequenced with immunoSEQ multiplex PCR; TCRdb's copy has only in-frame clones and lacks some. The sample contains about 360,000 clones, less than 85% of which appear only once. The sequenced sample consisted of memory CD4+ T cells sorted from blood. These receptors all stem from a man aged 25-45 years in good health. The CDR3 runs from the conserved cysteine through the conserved F or W. Fields, in order: J gene, D gene, V gene, CDR3 length, clone size, CDR3 DNA, CDR3 protein. A D gene is named only where the DNA matches it firmly. Clone sizes are given selectively: once, few, many, or a class where the clone is expanded.

TRBJ2-7,.,TRBV10-3,15,few,TGTGCCATCAGTGAGTCGGGTCGGGAAATCTACGAGCAGTACTTC,CAISESGREIYEQYF
TRBJ1-2,TRBD1,TRBV19,14,.,TGTGCCAGTAGTATTGACAGGGGGAACTATGGCTACACCTTC,CASSIDRGNYGYTF
TRBJ2-5,TRBD2,TRBV10-1,15,.,TGCGCCAGCAGTGAAGGACTAGCGGGGCAAGAGACCCAGTACTTC,CASSEGLAGQETQYF
TRBJ1-5,.,TRBV7-2,13,.,TGTGCCAGCAGCTTTTTAGTGGACCAGCCCCAGCATTTT,CASSFLVDQPQHF
TRBJ1-3,TRBD1,TRBV6-5,14,.,TGTGCCAGCAGTTACAGGGACAGGGAAGACACCATATATTTT,CASSYRDREDTIYF
TRBJ1-3,.,TRBV6-1,12,.,TGTGCCAGCTCCCACGTTGGAAACACCATATATTTT,CASSHVGNTIYF
TRBJ1-5,TRBD1,TRBV6-1,15,.,TGTGCCAGCAGTGCGGGACAGGATAGCAATCAGCCCCAGCATTTT,CASSAGQDSNQPQHF
TRBJ2-7,.,TRBV6-6,13,many,TGTGCCAGCAGTTATTTAGGGGGGTACGAGCAGTACTTC,CASSYLGGYEQYF
TRBJ2-7,.,TRBV5-4,13,.,TGTGCCAGCAGCTTGGCGGTAGACTACGAGCAGTACTTC,CASSLAVDYEQYF
TRBJ2-5,.,TRBV30,13,.,TGTGCCTGGAGCCGGGACAACCAAGAGACCCAGTACTTC,CAWSRDNQETQYF
TRBJ2-7,.,TRBV28,19,.,TGTGCCAGCAGTTCGACCGTTAACAGGGAGGAAACCTTGAACTACGAGCAGTACTTC,CASSSTVNREETLNYEQYF
TRBJ2-3,TRBD2,TRBV4-3,16,.,TGCGCCAGCAGCCAGACACTAGCGGGAGGGGTGGATACGCAGTATTTT,CASSQTLAGGVDTQYF
TRBJ2-2,TRBD2,TRBV19,16,few,TGTGCCAGTAGTGGGTCGAGCGGGAGAACGTCCGGGGAGCTGTTTTTT,CASSGSSGRTSGELFF
TRBJ2-7,.,TRBV6-6,13,.,TGTGCCAGCAACCATGGGGCGAACTACGAGCAGTACTTC,CASNHGANYEQYF
TRBJ1-5,.,TRBV7-6,12,.,TGTGCCAGCAGCTCAGGGAATCAGCCCCAGCATTTT,CASSSGNQPQHF
TRBJ2-7,TRBD1,TRBV5-1,15,.,TGCGCCAGCAGCTCCAGGGGGCGCTTACTGGGCGAGCAGTACTTC,CASSSRGRLLGEQYF
TRBJ2-7,.,TRBV11-2,13,few,TGTGCCAGCAGCTTACTGGGCGTCTACGAGCAGTACTTC,CASSLLGVYEQYF
TRBJ1-2,.,TRBV11-2,16,once,TGTGCCAGCAGCTTAGGTCCGGGCCCCGCTGCTTATGGCTACACCTTC,CASSLGPGPAAYGYTF
TRBJ2-3,TRBD1,TRBV7-9,11,.,TGTGCCAGCAGCTTCGGGACAGCTTCATATTTT,CASSFGTASYF
TRBJ2-7,.,TRBV7-8,14,.,TGTGCCAGCAGCCTACAGGGCAGGGACTTCGAGCAGTACTTC,CASSLQGRDFEQYF
TRBJ2-2,.,TRBV18,15,.,TGTGCCAGCTCACCTACAGGGTTGGACACCGGGGAGCTGTTTTTT,CASSPTGLDTGELFF
TRBJ2-7,TRBD2,TRBV7-8,12,.,TGTGCCAGCAGCCTCGGCGGGGGCGAGCAGTACTTC,CASSLGGGEQYF
TRBJ1-4,.,TRBV2,13,.,TGTGCCAGCAGTGATTCTTGGAATGAAAAACTGTTTTTT,CASSDSWNEKLFF
TRBJ2-1,.,TRBV6-1,14,once,TGTGCCAGCAGTGAAGGGCGGTTCGTCAATGAGCAGTTCTTC,CASSEGRFVNEQFF
TRBJ1-1,TRBD1,TRBV6-1,14,few,TGTGCCAGCAGTCGGCCGGGACAGGGTGCTGAAGCTTTCTTT,CASSRPGQGAEAFF
TRBJ1-3,.,TRBV6-5,14,.,TGTGCCAGCAGCCCCGACAGCTCTGGAAACACCATATATTTT,CASSPDSSGNTIYF
TRBJ2-7,.,TRBV18,12,.,TGTGCCAGCTCACCACCACAGGGAGGGCAGTACTTC,CASSPPQGGQYF
TRBJ2-4,TRBD1,TRBV7-2,16,few,TGTGCCAGCAGCTTAAGACCGGGACAGGGTATAATCATTCAGTACTTC,CASSLRPGQGIIIQYF
TRBJ2-1,TRBD2,TRBV5-6,15,few,TGTGCCAGCAGTTTAGCGGGAGGGCCGAGGAATGAGCAGTTCTTC,CASSLAGGPRNEQFF
TRBJ2-7,TRBD1,TRBV6-1,15,.,TGTGCCAGCAGTTTCCGGGACAGGGGCTCCTACGAGCAGTACTTC,CASSFRDRGSYEQYF
TRBJ2-7,TRBD2,TRBV28,14,few,TGTGCCAGCAGTTTTCTAGCGGGAGAAAGCGAGCAGTACTTC,CASSFLAGESEQYF
TRBJ2-7,.,TRBV20-1,11,few,TGCAGTACTGGTTTCTCCTACGAGCAGTACTTC,CSTGFSYEQYF
TRBJ2-1,TRBD2,TRBV27,14,.,TGTGCCAGCAGAGCCGGGACTAGGTACAATGAGCAGTTCTTC,CASRAGTRYNEQFF
TRBJ2-3,TRBD1,TRBV7-2,15,few,TGTGCCAGCAGGCTCCGGGACAGGTACACAGATACGCAGTATTTT,CASRLRDRYTDTQYF
TRBJ2-3,TRBD1,TRBV5-4,15,few,TGTGCCAGCAGCGATCCGACAGGGGTCACAGATACGCAGTATTTT,CASSDPTGVTDTQYF
TRBJ2-1,TRBD1,TRBV5-1,13,.,TGCGCCAGCAGCCAGGGACAGAGCAATGAGCAGTTCTTC,CASSQGQSNEQFF
TRBJ2-5,TRBD1,TRBV28,16,many,TGTGCCAGCAGTCAGACGATCGGGACAGGGGGTGAGACCCAGTACTTC,CASSQTIGTGGETQYF
TRBJ1-1,.,TRBV10-1,14,.,TGCGCCAGCAGTGGGGGGACCGGCTACACTGAAGCTTTCTTT,CASSGGTGYTEAFF